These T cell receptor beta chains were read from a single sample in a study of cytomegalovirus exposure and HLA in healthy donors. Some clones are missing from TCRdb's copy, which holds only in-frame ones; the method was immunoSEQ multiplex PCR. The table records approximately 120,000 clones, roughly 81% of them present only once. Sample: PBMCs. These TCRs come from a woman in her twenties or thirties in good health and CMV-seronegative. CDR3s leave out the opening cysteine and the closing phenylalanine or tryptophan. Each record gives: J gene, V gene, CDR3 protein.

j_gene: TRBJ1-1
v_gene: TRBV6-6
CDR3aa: ASSYSPGQGHTEAF

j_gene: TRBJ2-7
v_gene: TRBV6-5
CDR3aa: ASSPRGKSYEQY

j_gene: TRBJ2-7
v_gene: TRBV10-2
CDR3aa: ASSDSAGDYEQY

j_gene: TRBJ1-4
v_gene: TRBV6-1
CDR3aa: ASSDRTGPATNEKLF

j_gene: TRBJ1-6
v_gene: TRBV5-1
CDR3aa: ASSPGTANSPLH

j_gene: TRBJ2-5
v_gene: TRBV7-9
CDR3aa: ASSLAGLAGGKETQY

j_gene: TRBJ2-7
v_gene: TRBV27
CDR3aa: ASSRNGLGYEQY

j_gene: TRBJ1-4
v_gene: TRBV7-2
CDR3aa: ASSLGRTNEKLF

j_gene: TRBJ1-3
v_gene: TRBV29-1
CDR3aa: SVELTGTGNTIY

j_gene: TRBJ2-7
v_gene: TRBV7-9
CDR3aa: ASSAGGPEQY

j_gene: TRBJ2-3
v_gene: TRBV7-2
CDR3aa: ASSFGTGGNTQY

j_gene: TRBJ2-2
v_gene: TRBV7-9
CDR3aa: ASSLAGGSNTGELF

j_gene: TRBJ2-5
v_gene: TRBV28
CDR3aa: ASSLSRTGSETQY

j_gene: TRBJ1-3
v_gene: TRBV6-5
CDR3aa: ASSLRGSAGNTIY

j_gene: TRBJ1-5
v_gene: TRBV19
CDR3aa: ASSIDLRSNQPQH

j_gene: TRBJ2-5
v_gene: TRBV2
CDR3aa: ASSREGGSGETQY

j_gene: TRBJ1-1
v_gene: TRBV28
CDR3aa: ASSPLGGAMRNTEAF

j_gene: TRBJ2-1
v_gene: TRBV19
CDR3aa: ASSESGRASEQF

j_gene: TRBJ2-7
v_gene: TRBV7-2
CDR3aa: ASSLSGYEQY

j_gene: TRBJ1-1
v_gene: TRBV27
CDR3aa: ASSWAGNTEAF

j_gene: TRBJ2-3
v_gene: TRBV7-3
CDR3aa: ASSLGSGGPDTQY

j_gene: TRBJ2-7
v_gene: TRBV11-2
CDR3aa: ASSNGLAGEYEQY

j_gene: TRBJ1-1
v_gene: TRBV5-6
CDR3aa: ASSPFFRDSSMNTEAF

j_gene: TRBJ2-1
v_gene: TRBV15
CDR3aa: ATSRVADEQF

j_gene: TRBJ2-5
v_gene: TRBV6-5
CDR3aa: ASSYSQTSGQETQY

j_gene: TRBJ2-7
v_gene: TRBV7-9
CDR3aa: ASSPDTDYEQY

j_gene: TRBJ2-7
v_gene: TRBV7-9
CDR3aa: SSSLALADSYEQY

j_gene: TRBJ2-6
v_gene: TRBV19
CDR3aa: ASSMNRAGANVLT

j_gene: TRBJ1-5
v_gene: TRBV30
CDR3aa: AWSTQGGGNQPQH

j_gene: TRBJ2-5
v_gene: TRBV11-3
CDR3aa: ASSPGQQETQY

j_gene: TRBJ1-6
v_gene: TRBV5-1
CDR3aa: ASSWGQGSSYNSPLH

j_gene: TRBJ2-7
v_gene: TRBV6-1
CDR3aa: ASTSRQGSDYEQY

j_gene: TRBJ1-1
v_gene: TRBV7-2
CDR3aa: ASSRTGVEAF

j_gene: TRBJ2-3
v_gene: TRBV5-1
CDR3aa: ASSLAGGPPDTQY

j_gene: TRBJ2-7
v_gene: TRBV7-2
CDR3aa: ASKPGQSFWEQY

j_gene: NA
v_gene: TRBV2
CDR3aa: ASSPAFYEQY

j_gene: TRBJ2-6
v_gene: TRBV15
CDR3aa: ATSQDSGANVLT

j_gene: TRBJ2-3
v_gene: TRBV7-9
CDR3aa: SSSLRPSGSADTQY

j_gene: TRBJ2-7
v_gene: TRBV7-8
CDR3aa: ASSPVVLPSSYEQY

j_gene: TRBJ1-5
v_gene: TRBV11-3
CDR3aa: ASSGGQGTWVNQPQH

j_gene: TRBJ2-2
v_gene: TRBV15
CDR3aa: ATSRDIGQGTGELF

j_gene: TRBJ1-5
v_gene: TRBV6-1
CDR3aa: ASSEPTYSNQPQH

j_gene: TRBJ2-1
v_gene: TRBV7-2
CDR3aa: ASSLVEFYNEQF

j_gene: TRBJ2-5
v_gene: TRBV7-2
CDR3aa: ASSPNGGQETQY

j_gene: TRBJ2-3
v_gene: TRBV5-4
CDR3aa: ASSGWQGADTQY

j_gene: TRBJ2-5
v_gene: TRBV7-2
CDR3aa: ASSLQETQY

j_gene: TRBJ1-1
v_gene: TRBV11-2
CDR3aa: ASSLDHWTGEAF

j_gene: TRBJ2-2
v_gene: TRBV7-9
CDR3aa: ASSLVPGLYTGELF

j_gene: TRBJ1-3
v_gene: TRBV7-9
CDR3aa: ASGGQSSGNTIY

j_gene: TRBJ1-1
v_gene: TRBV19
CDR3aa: AVQGNTEAF

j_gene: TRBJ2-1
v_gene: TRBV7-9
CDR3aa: AGDIYNEQF

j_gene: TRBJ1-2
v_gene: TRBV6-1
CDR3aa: ASSETLRQPYGYT

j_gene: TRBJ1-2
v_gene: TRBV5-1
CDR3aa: ASSSQGNYGYT

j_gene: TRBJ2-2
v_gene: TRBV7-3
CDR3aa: ASSSGTAGELF